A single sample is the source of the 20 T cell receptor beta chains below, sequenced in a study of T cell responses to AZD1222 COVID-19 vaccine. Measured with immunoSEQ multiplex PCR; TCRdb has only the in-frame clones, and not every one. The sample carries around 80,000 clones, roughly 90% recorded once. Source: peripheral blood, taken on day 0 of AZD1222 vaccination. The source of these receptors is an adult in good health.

DNA for the CDR3: TGTGCCAGCACCAAACGGTCCGACTACCGGACTGAAGCTTTCTTT. This codes for CASTKRSDYRTEAFF. This sequence joins TRBV6-5 and TRBJ1-1; no clear D. The CDR3 runs 15 residues. V dropped 7 bases and J dropped 5 bases, with 20 bases sitting between them. CDR1 is MNHEY, CDR2 SVGAGI, per germline.

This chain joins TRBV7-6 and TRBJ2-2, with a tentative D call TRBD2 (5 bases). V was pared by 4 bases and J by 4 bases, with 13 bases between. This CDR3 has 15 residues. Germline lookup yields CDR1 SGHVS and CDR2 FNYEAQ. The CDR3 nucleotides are TGTGCCAGCAGCTCCGTAGGCCGGGGCACCGGGGAGCTGTTTTTT. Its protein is CASSSVGRGTGELFF.

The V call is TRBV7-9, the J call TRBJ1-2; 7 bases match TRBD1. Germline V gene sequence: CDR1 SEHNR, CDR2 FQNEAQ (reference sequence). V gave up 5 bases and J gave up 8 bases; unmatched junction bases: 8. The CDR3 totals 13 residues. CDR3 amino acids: CASSQDRRGGYTF. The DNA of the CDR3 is TGTGCCAGCAGCCAGGACAGGCGAGGCGGCTACACCTTC.

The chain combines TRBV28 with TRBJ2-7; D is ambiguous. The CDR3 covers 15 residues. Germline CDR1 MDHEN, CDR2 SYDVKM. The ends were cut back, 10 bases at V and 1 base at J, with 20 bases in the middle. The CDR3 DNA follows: TGTGCCACCAATGCCGTTACACGACGGTCCTACGAGCAGTACTTC. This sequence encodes CATNAVTRRSYEQYF.

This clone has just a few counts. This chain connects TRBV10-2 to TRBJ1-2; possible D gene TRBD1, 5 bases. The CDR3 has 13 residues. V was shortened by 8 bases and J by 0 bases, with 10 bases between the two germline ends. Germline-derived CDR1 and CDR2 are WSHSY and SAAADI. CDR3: CASGAGANYGYTF. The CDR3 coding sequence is TGCGCCAGCGGGGCGGGCGCTAACTATGGCTACACCTTC.

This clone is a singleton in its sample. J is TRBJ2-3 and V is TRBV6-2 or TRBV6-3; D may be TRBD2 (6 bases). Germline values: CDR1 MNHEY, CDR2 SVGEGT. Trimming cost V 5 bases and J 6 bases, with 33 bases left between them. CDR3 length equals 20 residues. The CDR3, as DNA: TGTGCCAGCAGTGACCCCCGTGATGGGGGGTCCCCCTCTTTGCGGGATACGCAGTATTTT. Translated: CASSDPRDGGSPSLRDTQYF.

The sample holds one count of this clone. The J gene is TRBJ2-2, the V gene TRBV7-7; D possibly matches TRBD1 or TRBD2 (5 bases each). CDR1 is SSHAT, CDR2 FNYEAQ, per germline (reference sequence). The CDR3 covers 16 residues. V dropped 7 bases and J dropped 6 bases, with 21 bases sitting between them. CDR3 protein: CASTPGSGVGAGELFF. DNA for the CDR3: TGTGCCAGCACCCCAGGGTCCGGGGTCGGGGCCGGGGAGCTGTTTTTT.

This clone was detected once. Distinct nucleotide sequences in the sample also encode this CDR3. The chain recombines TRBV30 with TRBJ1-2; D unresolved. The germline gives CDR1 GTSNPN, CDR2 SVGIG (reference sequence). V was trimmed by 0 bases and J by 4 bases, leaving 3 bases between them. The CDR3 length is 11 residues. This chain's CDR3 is CAWSVGYGYTF. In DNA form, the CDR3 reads TGTGCCTGGAGTGTAGGCTATGGCTACACCTTC.

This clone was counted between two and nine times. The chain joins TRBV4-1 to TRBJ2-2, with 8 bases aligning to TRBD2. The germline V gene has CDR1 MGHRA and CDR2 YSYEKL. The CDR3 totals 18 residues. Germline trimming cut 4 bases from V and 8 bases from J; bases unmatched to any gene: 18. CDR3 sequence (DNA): TGCGCCAGCAGCCCGCAAACATGGCGGGGGGAACCCATAGGGGAGCTGTTTTTT. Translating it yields CASSPQTWRGEPIGELFF.

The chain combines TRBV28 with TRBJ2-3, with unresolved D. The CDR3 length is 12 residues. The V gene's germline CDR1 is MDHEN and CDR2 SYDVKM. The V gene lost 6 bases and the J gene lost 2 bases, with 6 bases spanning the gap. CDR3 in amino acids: CASSGYTDTQYF. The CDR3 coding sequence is TGTGCCAGCAGCGGGTACACAGATACGCAGTATTTT. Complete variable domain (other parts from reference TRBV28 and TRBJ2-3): DVKVTQSSRYLVKRTGEKVFLECVQDMDHENMFWYRQDPGLGLRLIYFSYDVKMKEKGDIPEGYSVSREKKERFSLILESASTNQTSMYLCASSGYTDTQYFGPGTRLTVL.

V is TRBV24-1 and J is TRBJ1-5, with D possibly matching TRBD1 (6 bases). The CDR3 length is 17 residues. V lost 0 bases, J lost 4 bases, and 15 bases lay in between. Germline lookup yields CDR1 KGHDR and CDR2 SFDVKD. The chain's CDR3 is CATSDLCLGTPNQPQHF. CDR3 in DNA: TGTGCCACCAGTGATTTGTGTTTGGGGACACCAAATCAGCCCCAGCATTTT.

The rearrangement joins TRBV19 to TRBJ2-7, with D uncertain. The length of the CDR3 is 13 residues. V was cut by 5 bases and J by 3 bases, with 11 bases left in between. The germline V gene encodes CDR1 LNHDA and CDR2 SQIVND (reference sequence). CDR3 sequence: CASSSTNDYEQYF. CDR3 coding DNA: TGTGCCAGTAGTTCCACAAATGACTACGAGCAGTACTTC.

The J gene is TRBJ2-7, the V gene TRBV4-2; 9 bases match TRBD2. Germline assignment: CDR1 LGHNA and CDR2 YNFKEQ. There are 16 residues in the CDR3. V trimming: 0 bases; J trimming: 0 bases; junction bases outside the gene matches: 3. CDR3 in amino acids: CASSQDFSGSSYEQYF. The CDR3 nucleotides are TGTGCCAGCAGCCAAGATTTTAGCGGGAGCTCCTACGAGCAGTACTTC.

DNA for the CDR3: TGTGCCAGTAGTGATCGGCAGAACGACGAAAAACTGTTTTTT. This translates into CASSDRQNDEKLFF. The chain couples TRBV19 to TRBJ1-4; D not resolved. The CDR3 has 14 residues. Germline V gives CDR1 LNHDA, CDR2 SQIVND (reference sequence). Trimming removed 5 bases at V and 8 bases at J, with 15 bases between.

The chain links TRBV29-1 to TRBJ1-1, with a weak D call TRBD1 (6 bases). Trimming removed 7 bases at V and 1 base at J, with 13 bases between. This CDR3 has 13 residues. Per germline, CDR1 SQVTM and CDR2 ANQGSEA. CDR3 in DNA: TGCAGCGCCCTCGACAGGACGAACACTGAAGCTTTCTTT. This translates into CSALDRTNTEAFF.

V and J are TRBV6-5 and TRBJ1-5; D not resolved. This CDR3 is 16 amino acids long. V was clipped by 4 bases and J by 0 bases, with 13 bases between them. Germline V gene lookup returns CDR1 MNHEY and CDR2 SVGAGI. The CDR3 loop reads CASSFTPGYSNQPQHF. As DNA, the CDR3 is TGTGCCAGCAGTTTCACTCCGGGGTATAGCAATCAGCCCCAGCATTTT.

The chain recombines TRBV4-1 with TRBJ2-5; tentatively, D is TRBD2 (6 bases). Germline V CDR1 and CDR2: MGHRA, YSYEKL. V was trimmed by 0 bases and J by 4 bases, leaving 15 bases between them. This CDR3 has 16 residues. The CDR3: CASSQDYRRGRETQYF. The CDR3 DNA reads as TGCGCCAGCAGCCAAGATTATCGGAGGGGCCGAGAGACCCAGTACTTC.

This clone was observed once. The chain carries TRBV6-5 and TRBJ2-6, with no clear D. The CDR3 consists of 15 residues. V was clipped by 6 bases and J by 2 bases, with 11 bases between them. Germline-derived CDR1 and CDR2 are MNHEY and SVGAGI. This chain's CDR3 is CASRSDAAGANVLTF. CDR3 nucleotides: TGTGCCAGCAGATCCGACGCAGCTGGGGCCAACGTCCTGACTTTC.

The chain's CDR3 is CASSDRLAGWNEQYF. CDR3 DNA sequence: TGTGCCAGCAGTGATCGACTAGCGGGGTGGAACGAGCAGTACTTC. The V gene is TRBV2, the J gene TRBJ2-7; 11 bases are shared with TRBD2. V was clipped by 3 bases and J by 5 bases; unmatched bases: 6. There are 15 residues in the CDR3. In germline, CDR1 is SNHLY, CDR2 FYNNEI.

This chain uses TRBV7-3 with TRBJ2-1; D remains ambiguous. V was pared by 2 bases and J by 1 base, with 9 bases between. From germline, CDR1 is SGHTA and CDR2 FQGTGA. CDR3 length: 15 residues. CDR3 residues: CASSLGSQSYNEQFF. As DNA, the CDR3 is TGTGCCAGCAGCTTAGGCAGCCAGTCCTACAATGAGCAGTTCTTC.